The rows below give T cell receptor beta chains drawn from one sample of a study of shared clonotypes between healthy human individuals. Here immunoSEQ multiplex PCR was the method, and the copy in TCRdb shows in-frame clones only, minus some. Here the sample spans some 500,000 clones, 79% being singletons. Sequenced sample: PBMCs. The origin of the receptors is a woman aged 40 to 50 in good health. Some clones in this sample may be carry-over from other donors' samples. Each CDR3 is given with its conserved first and last residue. A D gene is named only where the DNA matches it firmly. Rows may omit the clone size; those that give it use once, few, many or a size class.

V: TRBV19
size: many
J: TRBJ1-1
D: .
DNA: TGTGCCAGTAGTGCGAGAAGCAGGAGCATGAACACTGAAGCTTTCTTT
CDR3: CASSARSRSMNTEAFF

V: TRBV5-1
size: .
J: TRBJ2-3
D: TRBD1
DNA: TGCGCCAGCAGCTTGGCCCCGGACAGGGGGTTTAGCACAGATACGCAGTATTTT
CDR3: CASSLAPDRGFSTDTQYF

V: TRBV2
size: .
J: TRBJ2-3
D: .
DNA: TGTGCCAGCAGTGAATTGAGTGGCACAGATACGCAGTATTTT
CDR3: CASSELSGTDTQYF

V: TRBV7-3
size: .
J: TRBJ1-3
D: .
DNA: TGTGCCGGATTGCCATATAGGGGCTCTGGAAACACCATATATTTT
CDR3: CAGLPYRGSGNTIYF

V: TRBV5-1
size: .
J: TRBJ1-1
D: .
DNA: TGCGCCAGCAGCTTGGGACAGATGGACACTGAAGCTTTCTTT
CDR3: CASSLGQMDTEAFF

V: TRBV5-1
size: once
J: TRBJ2-5
D: .
DNA: TGCGCCAGCAGCTTGGACGCCCCCAAACAAGAGACCCAGTACTTC
CDR3: CASSLDAPKQETQYF

V: TRBV7-9
size: .
J: TRBJ2-1
D: TRBD2
DNA: TGTGCCAGCAGCCCGGGACTAGCGGGAGCCTACAATGAGCAGTTCTTC
CDR3: CASSPGLAGAYNEQFF

V: TRBV4-2
size: .
J: TRBJ2-5
D: .
DNA: TGTGCCAGCAGCCAAGATGCCACCGCGGAGCAAGAGACCCAGTACTTC
CDR3: CASSQDATAEQETQYF

V: TRBV7-3
size: .
J: TRBJ2-1
D: .
DNA: TGTGCCAGCAGCTTAGGTCCAGGGCTGAATGAGCAGTTCTTC
CDR3: CASSLGPGLNEQFF

V: TRBV28
size: few
J: TRBJ2-7
D: TRBD2
DNA: TGTGCCAGCAGTCCCGGACTAGCGGGAGCCGGCTACGAGCAGTACTTC
CDR3: CASSPGLAGAGYEQYF

V: TRBV27
size: few
J: TRBJ1-5
D: TRBD1
DNA: TGTGCCAGCAGTTTCCGCGCAAAACCGACAGGGATGGATCAGCCCCAGCATTTT
CDR3: CASSFRAKPTGMDQPQHF

V: TRBV7-6
size: .
J: TRBJ2-2
D: .
DNA: TGTGCCAGCAGCTTAGCACCAAATAGCGGCACCGGGGAGCTGTTTTTT
CDR3: CASSLAPNSGTGELFF

V: TRBV7-9
size: .
J: TRBJ2-7
D: .
DNA: TGTGCCTGCCCCCGAGACAGTCTAGAGAACTACGAGCAGTACTTC
CDR3: CACPRDSLENYEQYF

V: TRBV5-4
size: .
J: TRBJ2-7
D: .
DNA: TGTGCCAGCAGCTCCCAGGGAAGAGCACCCTACGAGCAGTACTTC
CDR3: CASSSQGRAPYEQYF

V: TRBV2
size: .
J: TRBJ2-7
D: TRBD1
DNA: TGTGCCGGGGGACAGGGTGAAGGCTACGAGCAGTACTTC
CDR3: CAGGQGEGYEQYF

V: TRBV19
size: .
J: TRBJ1-1
D: .
DNA: TGTGCCACCACTCCCTCACCTAGGGAACTGAACACTGAAGCTTTCTTT
CDR3: CATTPSPRELNTEAFF

V: TRBV7-9
size: .
J: TRBJ1-2
D: TRBD1
DNA: TGTGCCAGCAGCTTAGAGGGGACAGGGTTTGGCTACACCTTC
CDR3: CASSLEGTGFGYTF

V: TRBV19
size: .
J: TRBJ2-6
D: .
DNA: TGTGCCAGTAGTACAAGACTTCACTCTGGGGCCAACGTCCTGACTTTC
CDR3: CASSTRLHSGANVLTF

V: TRBV7-7
size: .
J: TRBJ2-1
D: TRBD2
DNA: TGTGCTAGCAGCTGGGCGGGAGAGGGTGAGCAGTTCTTC
CDR3: CASSWAGEGEQFF

V: TRBV6-6
size: .
J: TRBJ2-1
D: TRBD2
DNA: TGTGCCAGCAGTTACTCCTGGACTAGTAAAGATGAGCAGTTCTTC
CDR3: CASSYSWTSKDEQFF

V: TRBV18
size: once
J: TRBJ2-3
D: .
DNA: TGTGCCAGCTCACAGGCTAGCGGCACAGATACGCAGTATTTT
CDR3: CASSQASGTDTQYF

V: TRBV4-2
size: .
J: TRBJ2-1
D: TRBD2
DNA: TGTGCCAGCAGCCAAGAAGGCGGGAGGAACAATGAGCAGTTCTTC
CDR3: CASSQEGGRNNEQFF

V: TRBV6-6
size: .
J: TRBJ1-3
D: TRBD1
DNA: TGTGCCAGCAGTTCCAACACCGGGACAGGGATCCACACCATATATTTT
CDR3: CASSSNTGTGIHTIYF

V: TRBV27
size: .
J: TRBJ1-2
D: TRBD1
DNA: TGTGCCAGCAGTTCCGGACAGGGTTACAACTATGGCTACACCTTC
CDR3: CASSSGQGYNYGYTF

V: TRBV9
size: once
J: TRBJ2-3
D: .
DNA: TGTGCCAGCAGCCGTACCAGTACTAGCACAGATACGCAGTATTTT
CDR3: CASSRTSTSTDTQYF

V: TRBV30
size: .
J: TRBJ1-6
D: TRBD1
DNA: TGTGCCTGGAGTGTAGACAGGGGTGGGTCACCCCTCCACTTT
CDR3: CAWSVDRGGSPLHF

V: TRBV7-8
size: .
J: TRBJ1-4
D: .
DNA: TGTGCCAGCAGCCGGGACCCAAGGGGCCTAAATGAAAAACTGTTTTTT
CDR3: CASSRDPRGLNEKLFF

V: TRBV5-6
size: .
J: TRBJ1-2
D: .
DNA: TGTGCCAGCAGCTTGGGGAAAGGACAGCTCGTCGGAGGTGGCTACACCTTC
CDR3: CASSLGKGQLVGGGYTF

V: TRBV10-3
size: .
J: TRBJ1-2
D: .
DNA: TGTGCCATCAGTGAGTCAGGGGGGGCCTACACCTTC
CDR3: CAISESGGAYTF

V: TRBV5-5
size: .
J: TRBJ2-7
D: .
DNA: TGTGCCAGCAGCGAGGCCTACGAGCAGTACTTC
CDR3: CASSEAYEQYF

V: TRBV9
size: .
J: TRBJ2-1
D: .
DNA: TGTGCCAGCACCGGAATCGGGTCAGGGAGCAATGAGCAGTTCTTC
CDR3: CASTGIGSGSNEQFF

V: TRBV28
size: .
J: TRBJ1-2
D: TRBD1
DNA: TGTGCCAGCAGTGGACAGGGGGCTGACTATGGCTACACCTTC
CDR3: CASSGQGADYGYTF

V: TRBV2
size: .
J: TRBJ2-3
D: TRBD2
DNA: TGTGCCAGCAGTGAGAAAAGCGGGAGAATAGATACGCAGTATTTT
CDR3: CASSEKSGRIDTQYF

V: TRBV5-1
size: .
J: TRBJ2-5
D: .
DNA: TGCGCCAGCAGCTTGGGAGTAGTAGTGCTAGAGACCCAGTACTTC
CDR3: CASSLGVVVLETQYF

V: TRBV5-1
size: few
J: TRBJ1-3
D: .
DNA: TGCGCCAGCAGCGGGGGTGTCAACTCTGGAAACACCATATATTTT
CDR3: CASSGGVNSGNTIYF

V: TRBV10-1
size: .
J: TRBJ2-2
D: .
DNA: TGCGCCAGCAGTCGACAGATCACCGGGGAGCTGTTTTTT
CDR3: CASSRQITGELFF

V: TRBV30
size: .
J: TRBJ1-5
D: .
DNA: TGTGCCTGGAGTGTACTCGGTTTAACGCAGGGTAATCCGCCCCAGCATTTT
CDR3: CAWSVLGLTQGNPPQHF

V: TRBV29-1
size: .
J: TRBJ2-6
D: .
DNA: TGCAGCGTTCAGGAGTCTGGGGCCAACGTCCTGACTTTC
CDR3: CSVQESGANVLTF